These T cell receptor beta chains were read from a single sample in a study of blood T cell repertoires in COVID-19. Assay: immunoSEQ multiplex PCR; the TCRdb copy retains only in-frame clones and omits some. The data contain roughly 290,000 clones, about 93% of them singletons. The specimen was peripheral blood. Receptors were obtained from a woman aged 25 to 39 with COVID-19, enrolled during active disease. The CDR3 runs from the conserved cysteine through the conserved F or W. The D gene is left open where the match is weak. Size is stated for part of the rows, as once, few or many counts, or as a class when the clone is expanded.

CDR3 protein: CASSFRDRGLYEQYF
CDR3 DNA: TGTGCCAGCAGCTTCCGGGACAGGGGGTTGTACGAGCAGTACTTC
J gene: TRBJ2-7
D gene: TRBD1
V gene: TRBV7-2
clone size: -

CDR3 protein: CASSPTQGRNQPQHF
CDR3 DNA: TGTGCCAGCAGTCCAACACAGGGTCGGAATCAGCCCCAGCATTTT
J gene: TRBJ1-5
D gene: -
V gene: TRBV7-9
clone size: -

CDR3 protein: CASSDSTGVEANYGYTF
CDR3 DNA: TGTGCCAGCAGTGACTCCACAGGGGTAGAAGCTAACTATGGCTACACCTTC
J gene: TRBJ1-2
D gene: TRBD1
V gene: TRBV25-1
clone size: few

CDR3 protein: CASSDGSPGTGKALHF
CDR3 DNA: TGTGCCAGCAGTGACGGAAGTCCCGGGACAGGGAAAGCCCTCCACTTT
J gene: TRBJ1-6
D gene: TRBD1
V gene: TRBV2
clone size: once

CDR3 protein: CASIEAAAYTYTQYF
CDR3 DNA: TGTGCCAGCATAGAGGCGGCAGCTTACACGTATACGCAGTATTTT
J gene: TRBJ2-3
D gene: -
V gene: TRBV6-5
clone size: -

CDR3 protein: CASDKNYGYTF
CDR3 DNA: TGTGCCTCTGACAAGAACTATGGCTACACCTTC
J gene: TRBJ1-2
D gene: -
V gene: TRBV30
clone size: -

CDR3 protein: CASSLGGGSYEQYF
CDR3 DNA: TGTGCCAGCAGCTTAGGCGGCGGATCCTACGAGCAGTACTTC
J gene: TRBJ2-7
D gene: -
V gene: TRBV7-2
clone size: -

CDR3 protein: CASSRLGLASYNEQFF
CDR3 DNA: TGCGCCAGCAGCCGCCTGGGACTAGCTTCCTACAATGAGCAGTTCTTC
J gene: TRBJ2-1
D gene: TRBD2
V gene: TRBV4-1
clone size: -

CDR3 protein: CASSQLYAGTGSSSSYEQYF
CDR3 DNA: TGTGCCAGCAGCCAACTATACGCCGGGACAGGGTCTTCTAGCTCCTACGAGCAGTACTTC
J gene: TRBJ2-7
D gene: -
V gene: TRBV21-1
clone size: -

CDR3 protein: CASSPRTDHGYTF
CDR3 DNA: TGTGCCAGCAGCCCGCGGACAGACCATGGCTACACCTTC
J gene: TRBJ1-2
D gene: -
V gene: TRBV7-9
clone size: -

CDR3 protein: CATIPVMSYEQYF
CDR3 DNA: TGTGCCACCATCCCGGTAATGTCCTACGAGCAGTACTTC
J gene: TRBJ2-7
D gene: -
V gene: TRBV7-8
clone size: once

CDR3 protein: CAISTTGDNQPQHF
CDR3 DNA: TGTGCCATCAGTACGACAGGGGATAATCAGCCCCAGCATTTT
J gene: TRBJ1-5
D gene: TRBD1
V gene: TRBV10-3
clone size: -

CDR3 protein: CASSQNTGELFF
CDR3 DNA: TGCGCCAGCAGTCAGAACACCGGGGAGCTGTTTTTT
J gene: TRBJ2-2
D gene: -
V gene: TRBV10-1
clone size: -

CDR3 protein: CASSRPGLAATERLSSYNEQFF
CDR3 DNA: TGTGCCAGTAGTAGACCGGGACTAGCGGCTACGGAACGGTTGAGCTCCTACAATGAGCAGTTCTTC
J gene: TRBJ2-1
D gene: TRBD2
V gene: TRBV19
clone size: -

CDR3 protein: CASSPTGFEAFF
CDR3 DNA: TGTGCCAGCAGTCCAACAGGGTTTGAAGCTTTCTTT
J gene: TRBJ1-1
D gene: -
V gene: TRBV6-5
clone size: -

CDR3 protein: CASSLVVAAGELFF
CDR3 DNA: TGCGCCAGCAGCTTGGTCGTGGCAGCGGGGGAGCTGTTTTTT
J gene: TRBJ2-2
D gene: -
V gene: TRBV5-1
clone size: -

CDR3 protein: CASSEGWEGSEQYF
CDR3 DNA: TGTGCCAGCAGTGAAGGGTGGGAAGGGAGCGAGCAGTACTTC
J gene: TRBJ2-7
D gene: -
V gene: TRBV6-1
clone size: -

CDR3 protein: CASSQETSPSYNEQFF
CDR3 DNA: TGTGCCAGCAGCCAAGAAACTTCCCCCTCCTACAATGAGCAGTTCTTC
J gene: TRBJ2-1
D gene: -
V gene: TRBV4-2
clone size: -

CDR3 protein: CASSITREQFF
CDR3 DNA: TGTGCCAGCAGCATTACGAGGGAGCAGTTCTTC
J gene: TRBJ2-1
D gene: -
V gene: TRBV7-8
clone size: -

CDR3 protein: CASSMGGSGRGTGELFF
CDR3 DNA: TGTGCCAGCAGCATGGGCGGCAGCGGGAGGGGCACCGGGGAGCTGTTTTTT
J gene: TRBJ2-2
D gene: TRBD2
V gene: TRBV5-4
clone size: -

CDR3 protein: CASRSGHTNTGELFF
CDR3 DNA: TGTGCCAGCAGATCGGGACACACGAACACCGGGGAGCTGTTTTTT
J gene: TRBJ2-2
D gene: -
V gene: TRBV5-4
clone size: -

CDR3 protein: CSARTGENTEAFF
CDR3 DNA: TGCAGCGCTAGGACAGGGGAGAACACTGAAGCTTTCTTT
J gene: TRBJ1-1
D gene: TRBD1
V gene: TRBV29-1
clone size: few

CDR3 protein: CASKDSFLQYF
CDR3 DNA: TGTGCCAGCAAGGATAGCTTCCTTCAGTACTTC
J gene: TRBJ2-4
D gene: -
V gene: TRBV2
clone size: -

CDR3 protein: CASSLGGAGNQPQHF
CDR3 DNA: TGTGCCAGCAGCCTAGGGGGGGCGGGGAATCAGCCCCAGCATTTT
J gene: TRBJ1-5
D gene: -
V gene: TRBV6-2/TRBV6-3
clone size: -

CDR3 protein: CASSLSRTGHSPLHF
CDR3 DNA: TGTGCCAGCAGCTTAAGCAGGACAGGGCATTCACCCCTCCACTTT
J gene: TRBJ1-6
D gene: TRBD1
V gene: TRBV11-2
clone size: -

CDR3 protein: CASTYQGADTEAFF
CDR3 DNA: TGTGCCAGCACCTATCAGGGGGCCGACACTGAAGCTTTCTTT
J gene: TRBJ1-1
D gene: TRBD1
V gene: TRBV6-5
clone size: -

CDR3 protein: CASSPRTSADSYNEQFF
CDR3 DNA: TGTGCCAGCAGCCCCCGGACTAGCGCGGACTCCTACAATGAGCAGTTCTTC
J gene: TRBJ2-1
D gene: TRBD2
V gene: TRBV7-6
clone size: -

CDR3 protein: CASSLMPGNEQFF
CDR3 DNA: TGTGCCAGCAGCTTAATGCCGGGCAATGAGCAGTTCTTC
J gene: TRBJ2-1
D gene: -
V gene: TRBV7-3
clone size: -

CDR3 protein: CASSLGDSFSYNEQFF
CDR3 DNA: TGTGCCAGCAGCTTAGGAGACTCTTTCTCCTACAATGAGCAGTTCTTC
J gene: TRBJ2-1
D gene: -
V gene: TRBV7-2
clone size: few

CDR3 protein: CAISGTDTVEETQYF
CDR3 DNA: TGTGCCATCAGTGGTACCGACACCGTGGAAGAGACCCAGTACTTC
J gene: TRBJ2-5
D gene: -
V gene: TRBV10-3
clone size: -

CDR3 protein: CASSSRSRGFDYGYTF
CDR3 DNA: TGTGCCAGCAGTAGTCGATCCCGGGGGTTTGACTATGGCTACACCTTC
J gene: TRBJ1-2
D gene: -
V gene: TRBV27
clone size: -

CDR3 protein: CASASGSSYEQYF
CDR3 DNA: TGTGCCAGTGCAAGCGGGAGCTCCTACGAGCAGTACTTC
J gene: TRBJ2-7
D gene: TRBD2
V gene: TRBV19
clone size: -

CDR3 protein: CASRAYRPNQPQHF
CDR3 DNA: TGTGCCAGCAGAGCCTACAGGCCGAATCAGCCCCAGCATTTT
J gene: TRBJ1-5
D gene: -
V gene: TRBV28
clone size: -

CDR3 protein: CASSPDRELSGANVLTF
CDR3 DNA: TGCGCCAGCAGCCCGGACAGGGAGCTCTCTGGGGCCAACGTCCTGACTTTC
J gene: TRBJ2-6
D gene: TRBD1
V gene: TRBV4-1
clone size: -

CDR3 protein: CASRPRGNEKLFF
CDR3 DNA: TGTGCCAGCAGACCTCGGGGGAATGAAAAACTGTTTTTT
J gene: TRBJ1-4
D gene: -
V gene: TRBV7-9
clone size: -

CDR3 protein: CAAGAGTGHGELFF
CDR3 DNA: TGTGCCGCCGGCGCCGGGACAGGGCACGGGGAGCTGTTTTTT
J gene: TRBJ2-2
D gene: TRBD1
V gene: TRBV6-6
clone size: -

CDR3 protein: CASSPGTGAGELFF
CDR3 DNA: TGCGCCAGCAGCCCGGGGACAGGGGCCGGGGAGCTGTTTTTT
J gene: TRBJ2-2
D gene: TRBD1
V gene: TRBV5-1
clone size: -

CDR3 protein: CASSSGHDVHEQYF
CDR3 DNA: TGTGCCAGCAGCTCGGGACACGATGTCCACGAGCAGTACTTC
J gene: TRBJ2-7
D gene: -
V gene: TRBV7-9
clone size: few

CDR3 protein: CASSVGTSGSPYNEQFF
CDR3 DNA: TGTGCCAGCAGCGTAGGAACTAGCGGGAGTCCCTACAATGAGCAGTTCTTC
J gene: TRBJ2-1
D gene: TRBD2
V gene: TRBV9
clone size: -

CDR3 protein: CASSERETDTQYF
CDR3 DNA: TGTGCCAGCAGTGAGCGGGAGACCGATACGCAGTATTTT
J gene: TRBJ2-3
D gene: TRBD2
V gene: TRBV6-2/TRBV6-3
clone size: many

CDR3 protein: CASSPGGTEAFF
CDR3 DNA: TGTGCCAGCAGCCCGGGAGGTACTGAAGCTTTCTTT
J gene: TRBJ1-1
D gene: -
V gene: TRBV28
clone size: once

CDR3 protein: CASSISQQETQYF
CDR3 DNA: TGTGCCAGTAGTATCTCGCAGCAAGAGACCCAGTACTTC
J gene: TRBJ2-5
D gene: -
V gene: TRBV19
clone size: few

CDR3 protein: CAWSVGQLKIGAFF
CDR3 DNA: TGTGCCTGGAGTGTAGGACAGCTAAAGATCGGAGCTTTCTTT
J gene: TRBJ1-1
D gene: -
V gene: TRBV30
clone size: -

CDR3 protein: CASSPGTASTDTQYF
CDR3 DNA: TGCGCCAGCAGCCCAGGGACAGCTAGCACAGATACGCAGTATTTT
J gene: TRBJ2-3
D gene: TRBD1
V gene: TRBV5-1
clone size: -

CDR3 protein: CATSGLAGAGELFF
CDR3 DNA: TGTGCCACCTCGGGACTAGCGGGAGCCGGGGAGCTGTTTTTT
J gene: TRBJ2-2
D gene: TRBD2
V gene: TRBV24-1
clone size: few

CDR3 protein: CAISAAAGSTDTQYF
CDR3 DNA: TGTGCCATCAGCGCGGCAGCGGGGAGCACAGATACGCAGTATTTT
J gene: TRBJ2-3
D gene: TRBD2
V gene: TRBV10-3
clone size: -

CDR3 protein: CASSRQGEHEQYF
CDR3 DNA: TGTGCCAGCTCACGACAGGGGGAGCACGAGCAGTACTTC
J gene: TRBJ2-7
D gene: TRBD1
V gene: TRBV18
clone size: -

CDR3 protein: CASSPTSGSTDTQYF
CDR3 DNA: TGTGCCAGCAGCCCGACTAGCGGGAGCACAGATACGCAGTATTTT
J gene: TRBJ2-3
D gene: TRBD2
V gene: TRBV4-2
clone size: once

CDR3 protein: CAGDSSSYNEQFF
CDR3 DNA: TGTGCCGGGGACTCAAGCTCCTACAATGAGCAGTTCTTC
J gene: TRBJ2-1
D gene: -
V gene: TRBV2
clone size: -

CDR3 protein: CASLGLAGGTGELFF
CDR3 DNA: TGCGCCAGCTTAGGGCTAGCGGGAGGCACCGGGGAGCTGTTTTTT
J gene: TRBJ2-2
D gene: TRBD2
V gene: TRBV5-1
clone size: -

CDR3 protein: CASSYSLAGASGELFF
CDR3 DNA: TGTGCCAGCAGTTACTCGCTAGCGGGAGCCAGCGGGGAGCTGTTTTTT
J gene: TRBJ2-2
D gene: TRBD2
V gene: TRBV6-5
clone size: -

CDR3 protein: CASSLGAGNTIYF
CDR3 DNA: TGTGCCAGCAGCTTGGGCGCTGGAAACACCATATATTTT
J gene: TRBJ1-3
D gene: -
V gene: TRBV7-9
clone size: -

CDR3 protein: CARGQGDAEAFF
CDR3 DNA: TGTGCCAGGGGACAGGGGGATGCTGAAGCTTTCTTT
J gene: TRBJ1-1
D gene: TRBD1
V gene: TRBV4-2
clone size: once

CDR3 protein: CASGGALSSNQPQHF
CDR3 DNA: TGTGCCAGCGGCGGGGCTCTCAGTAGCAATCAGCCCCAGCATTTT
J gene: TRBJ1-5
D gene: -
V gene: TRBV19
clone size: once

CDR3 protein: CASNLGTSGRAAGELFF
CDR3 DNA: TGTGCCAGCAACCTAGGGACTAGCGGGAGGGCCGCCGGGGAGCTGTTTTTT
J gene: TRBJ2-2
D gene: TRBD2
V gene: TRBV2
clone size: -